This entry features one TCR beta chain sequence. Its antigen is still unknown. Base qualities are not recorded, but no much larger clone differs from it by a single base. V is clipped by 8 bases and J by 2 bases, and the sequence between their germline boundaries is 8 bases long. CDR1 and CDR2 were assigned from the germline V gene (reference sequence) as MNHEY and SMNVEV. From cysteine to phenylalanine, the CDR3 is 12 amino acids long. The entry retains the CDR3 DNA only, 36 bases that are in frame from base 1. These data belong to a study of shared T cell receptors in the human thymus (dated by TCRdb to the early 2020s). About the investigation overall: The study investigated the way shared, self-reactive T-cell receptor alpha chains are produced in the human thymus.

The library was produced with the immunoSEQ multiplex PCR assay. Held by TCRdb, this immuneACCESS table contains in-frame sequences only and omits some clones. Under half of the omission traces to an unresolved V gene where checked; the cause of the rest is unknown. In all, the sample holds some 640,000 clones, and roughly 86% of those were seen once. Roughly 0.0094% of the sample comes from the top ten. The same sample was also studied in work on human thymus T cells. Taken from the second paper: Donors were immunologically healthy infants undergoing open corrective cardiac surgery for congenital heart defects in Finland. The thymus tissue came from surgical resects taken out during corrective cardiac surgery. Biased V and J gene segment usage appeared to be present in both thymic and peripheral blood repertoires. Highly overlapping thymic TCR repertoires among unrelated individuals were reported in the related research. The study described the TCR alpha and beta repertoires in about 8 infant thymus samples and a few matching peripheral blood samples. Donor ages ranging from about 6 to 250 days were recorded, and about six male and two female infants were included in the cohort. Thymocytes were released mechanically from tissue and stored at -70 °C as pellets of roughly 8.5-32 million cells. Genomic DNA was extracted from frozen cell pellets with a QIAsymphony instrument. TCRB and TCRAD loci were amplified from a standardized quantity of quality-controlled genomic DNA using the immunoSEQ multiplex PCR assay. The amplicons covered the V(D)J region and were long enough to include the CDR3 and to identify the V and J genes. Through the commercial immunoSEQ service, the amplicons were sequenced on an Illumina platform. Primer bias and sequencing errors were corrected using previously described methods, and TCRAD and TCRB definitions followed the IMGT database. Repertoires were analysed with immunoSEQ Analyzer 3.0 and VDJTools, covering basic statistics, V/J segment usage, diversity estimates, rarefaction and pairwise overlap. Diversity was estimated with Chao1, ChaoE, Efron-Thisted, Shannon and inverse Simpson indices, and also on datasets down-sampled to the smallest sample. Repertoire overlap was determined by strict matching of CDR3 nucleotide sequence, V gene and J gene, and Jaccard-based multidimensional scaling clustering was applied. Thymus samples yielded on average approximately 840,000 unique TCRB clonotypes, compared with some 83,000 from blood samples.

The source is a boy in the first two years of life with a congenital heart defect. Donor details come from another sample of the same person, matched by shared clones. Sequencing was done on a sample of thymocytes. The chain is assembled from TRBV27 and TRBJ2-3, with the identity of the D gene unclear. The nucleotide sequence is given as TGTGCCAGCTCCTCCCCCACAGATACGCAGTATTTT. The translation is CASSSPTDTQYF.